These T cell receptor beta chains were read from a single sample in a study of beta chain features in type 1 diabetes. The protocol was immunoSEQ multiplex PCR, while the TCRdb copy is restricted to in-frame clones and leaves out a portion. This table holds hundreds of thousands of clones, 11% to 15% found once. The material sequenced was naive CD4+ T cells from blood. These receptors were collected from a man between 18 and 35 years old with type 1 diabetes. Each CDR3 is given with its conserved first and last residue. The D gene is left open where the match is weak. The size entry is marked missing in some rows and otherwise reads once, few, many or a size class.

clone_size	cdr3_length	v_call	d_call	j_call	cdr3_aa	cdr3_nt
few	14	TRBV18	-	TRBJ2-5	CASSPKNTAETQYF	TGTGCCAGCTCACCGAAAAACACAGCAGAGACCCAGTACTTC
few	15	TRBV29-1	TRBD2	TRBJ2-5	CSATTQLAGQETQYF	TGCAGCGCCACGACGCAACTAGCGGGGCAAGAGACCCAGTACTTC
few	13	TRBV21-1	-	TRBJ2-7	CASSYRTVYEQYF	TGTGCCAGCAGTTACCGGACCGTCTACGAGCAGTACTTC
-	12	TRBV5-1	-	TRBJ2-1	CASSLHDNEQFF	TGCGCCAGCAGCTTACACGACAATGAGCAGTTCTTC
-	14	TRBV10-3	-	TRBJ2-1	CAISPQQGLWEQFF	TGTGCCATCAGTCCCCAACAGGGTCTCTGGGAGCAGTTCTTC
-	13	TRBV29-1	-	TRBJ2-1	CSVDGILYNEQFF	TGCAGCGTTGACGGGATACTATACAATGAGCAGTTCTTC
few	15	TRBV29-1	TRBD1	TRBJ2-1	CSVEGQGASYNEQFF	TGCAGCGTTGAGGGACAGGGGGCATCCTACAATGAGCAGTTCTTC
-	13	TRBV30	-	TRBJ2-7	CAWSVFTVNEQYF	TGTGCCTGGAGTGTATTTACAGTTAACGAGCAGTACTTC
few	14	TRBV7-3	TRBD2	TRBJ2-2	CASSSGLIPGELFF	TGTGCCAGCAGCTCGGGACTAATCCCCGGGGAGCTGTTTTTT
-	14	TRBV19	TRBD1	TRBJ2-7	CASSYRTGAYEQYF	TGTGCCAGTAGTTACCGGACAGGGGCCTACGAGCAGTACTTC
-	17	TRBV7-2	-	TRBJ2-7	CASSSGQHQRFPYEQYF	TGTGCCAGCAGCTCCGGACAACACCAAAGGTTCCCCTACGAGCAGTACTTC
few	12	TRBV4-1	-	TRBJ2-1	CASSQEWYEQFF	TGCGCCAGCAGCCAAGAGTGGTACGAGCAGTTCTTC
-	16	TRBV5-1	-	TRBJ2-6	CASSLLGNSGANVLTF	TGCGCCAGCAGCCTCTTGGGGAACTCTGGGGCCAACGTCCTGACTTTC
few	14	TRBV5-1	TRBD2	TRBJ2-1	CASSVRGRDNEQFF	TGCGCCAGCAGCGTACGCGGGAGGGACAATGAGCAGTTCTTC
few	15	TRBV19	-	TRBJ2-7	CASSTGDSTTYEQYF	TGTGCCAGTAGTACAGGAGACAGTACCACCTACGAGCAGTACTTC
-	11	TRBV2	TRBD1	TRBJ1-2	CARTGGYGYTF	TGTGCCAGGACAGGGGGCTACGGCTACACCTTC
few	14	TRBV5-1	-	TRBJ2-1	CASSLEVGTDEQFF	TGCGCCAGCAGCTTGGAGGTCGGGACCGATGAGCAGTTCTTC
few	19	TRBV29-1	-	TRBJ2-7	CSVEATHSTHSTVGSEQYF	TGCAGCGTTGAAGCGACACACTCCACCCATTCCACAGTAGGGTCCGAGCAGTACTTC
-	16	TRBV4-1	TRBD2	TRBJ2-1	CASSQDRGLAGRGQFF	TGCGCCAGCAGCCAAGATCGGGGACTAGCCGGGAGAGGTCAGTTCTTC
-	14	TRBV7-9	-	TRBJ1-2	CASSGGGIENGYTF	TGTGCCAGCAGCGGGGGTGGCATCGAGAATGGCTACACCTTC
-	12	TRBV7-8	-	TRBJ1-1	CASSFARTEAFF	TGTGCCAGCAGCTTCGCCAGGACTGAAGCTTTCTTT
-	15	TRBV27	-	TRBJ2-7	CASSLRAGTDYEQYF	TGTGCCAGCAGTCTCCGAGCGGGGACAGACTACGAGCAGTACTTC
few	13	TRBV10-1	-	TRBJ2-1	CASSRGRANEQFF	TGCGCCAGCAGCAGGGGAAGAGCAAATGAGCAGTTCTTC
few	17	TRBV6-1	TRBD1	TRBJ2-1	CASSEAQGQGSVYEQFF	TGTGCCAGCAGTGAAGCACAGGGACAGGGAAGTGTGTATGAGCAGTTCTTC
-	12	TRBV7-8	TRBD2	TRBJ2-5	CAARRGGETQYF	TGTGCCGCCCGGAGGGGAGGGGAGACCCAGTACTTC
few	14	TRBV6-6	TRBD1	TRBJ1-5	CASSRTGDSQPQHF	TGTGCCAGCAGTAGAACAGGGGATAGTCAGCCCCAGCATTTT
few	13	TRBV28	-	TRBJ2-2	CASSSLNTGELFF	TGTGCCAGCAGTTCCCTGAACACCGGGGAGCTGTTTTTT
-	14	TRBV7-2	-	TRBJ1-5	CASSPGGGNQPQHF	TGTGCCAGCAGCCCGGGGGGGGGCAATCAGCCCCAGCATTTT
-	12	TRBV29-1	-	TRBJ1-2	CSVEQGLYGYTF	TGCAGCGTGGAACAGGGTCTTTATGGCTACACCTTC
few	15	TRBV7-2	-	TRBJ2-7	CASSLVPGAPYEQYF	TGTGCCAGCAGCTTAGTGCCCGGGGCTCCCTACGAGCAGTACTTC
-	15	TRBV28	TRBD2	TRBJ2-7	CASSPGTSGGYEQYF	TGTGCCAGCAGTCCCGGGACTAGCGGGGGGTACGAGCAGTACTTC
-	14	TRBV29-1	TRBD1	TRBJ1-1	CSGSTGARGTEAFF	TGCAGCGGTTCGACAGGGGCCAGGGGGACTGAAGCTTTCTTT
-	13	TRBV5-1	-	TRBJ2-3	CASDPDNTDTQYF	TGCGCCAGCGACCCGGACAACACAGATACGCAGTATTTT
few	18	TRBV7-2	TRBD2	TRBJ2-7	CASSFRGLAVNSPYEQYF	TGTGCCAGCAGCTTTAGGGGACTAGCTGTTAATTCGCCCTACGAGCAGTACTTC
few	15	TRBV18	-	TRBJ2-1	CASSPRPGEDNEQFF	TGTGCCAGCTCACCGCGTCCCGGGGAAGACAATGAGCAGTTCTTC